This TCR beta chain was obtained from a study of control samples from healthy donors and cancer patients (dated by TCRdb to the early 2020s). CDR3 length: 16 amino acids, cysteine to phenylalanine. Left in the record is the CDR3 DNA by itself, 48 bases read in frame from the first base. V loses 2 bases, J loses 0 bases, and the germline ends lie 10 bases apart. CDR1 and CDR2, per the germline V gene (reference sequence), are MNHEY and SMNVEV. Note on this clone: Its antigen is still unknown. Base qualities are not at hand, and no much larger clone is one base apart.

Receptors were amplified or captured by the immunoSEQ multiplex PCR assay. Imported from immuneACCESS, the table was reduced by TCRdb to in-frame sequences with V and J called. These copies leave out some clones; in studies compared against another copy, an unresolved V gene accounts for under half, and the cause of the remainder is not known. The sample table holds under 200,000 clones, of which 80% to 90% were seen once. Roughly 5% of the sample is in the top ten clones. Rearrangement joined TRBV27 to TRBJ1-4, and possibly TRBD1, on 6 matching bases. The receptor was isolated from a woman in her 30s in good health. Material: blood. The sequenced DNA is TGTGCCAGCAGTTTAGACAGGCCAGCAACTAATGAAAAACTGTTTTTT. It specifies CASSLDRPATNEKLFF.